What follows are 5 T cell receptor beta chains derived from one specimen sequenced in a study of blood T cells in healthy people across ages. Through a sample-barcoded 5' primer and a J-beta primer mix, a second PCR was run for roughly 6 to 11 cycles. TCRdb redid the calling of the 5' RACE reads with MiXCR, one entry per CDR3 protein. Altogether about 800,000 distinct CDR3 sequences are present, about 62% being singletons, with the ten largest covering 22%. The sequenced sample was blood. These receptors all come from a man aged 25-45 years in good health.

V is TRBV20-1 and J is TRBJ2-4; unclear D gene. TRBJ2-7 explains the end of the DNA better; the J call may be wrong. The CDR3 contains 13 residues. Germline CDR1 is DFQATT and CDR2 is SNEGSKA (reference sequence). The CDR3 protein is CSARIRDLPEQYF. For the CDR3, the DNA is TGCAGTGCTAGAATACGTGATCTACCCGAGCAGTACTTC.

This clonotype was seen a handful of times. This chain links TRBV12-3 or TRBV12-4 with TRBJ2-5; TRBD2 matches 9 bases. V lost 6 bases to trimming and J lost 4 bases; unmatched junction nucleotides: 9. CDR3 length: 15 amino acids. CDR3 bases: TGTGCCAGCAGATCCTTAGCGGGAGTCAGAGAGACCCAGTACTTC. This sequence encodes CASRSLAGVRETQYF.

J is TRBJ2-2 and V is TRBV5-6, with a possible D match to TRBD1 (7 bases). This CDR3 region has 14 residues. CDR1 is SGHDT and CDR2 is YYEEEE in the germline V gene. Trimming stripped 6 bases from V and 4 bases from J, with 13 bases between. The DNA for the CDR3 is TGTGCCAGCACCTTCAGGGGGGTCACCGGGGAGCTGTTTTTT. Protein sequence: CASTFRGVTGELFF.

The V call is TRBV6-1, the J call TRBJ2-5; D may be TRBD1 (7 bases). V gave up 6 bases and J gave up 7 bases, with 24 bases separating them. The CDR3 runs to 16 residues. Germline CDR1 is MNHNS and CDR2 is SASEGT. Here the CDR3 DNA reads TGTGCCAGCAGCGCCCCGGAAAGTTCAGGGGGGTGGACCCAGTACTTC. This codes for CASSAPESSGGWTQYF.

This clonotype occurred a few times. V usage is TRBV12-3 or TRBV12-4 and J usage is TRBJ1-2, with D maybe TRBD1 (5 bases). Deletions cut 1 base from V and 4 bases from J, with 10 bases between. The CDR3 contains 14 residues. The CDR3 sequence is CASSLGREVYGYTF. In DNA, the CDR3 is TGTGCCAGCAGTTTAGGCAGGGAAGTCTATGGCTACACCTTC.